These 18 T cell receptor beta chains were all obtained from the same sample, sequenced in a study of cytomegalovirus exposure and HLA in healthy donors. 13 Jbeta primers and 60 Vbeta primers were used for the PCR. The assay was immunoSEQ multiplex PCR, and TCRdb's table has in-frame clones only and misses some. The table includes some 110,000 clones, approximately 70% detected once. Input material: PBMCs. The receptors come from a man aged 30-40 years in good health and CMV-seronegative.

The chain combines TRBV9 with TRBJ1-2, with 7 bases lining up with TRBD1. The CDR3 extends over 12 amino acids. Germline-derived CDR1 and CDR2 are SGDLS and YYNGEE. With V trimmed by 3 bases and J by 8 bases, 4 bases remained unmatched. CDR3 nucleotides: TGTGCCAGCAGCGAATCAGGGGGAGGCTACACCTTC. This translates into CASSESGGGYTF.

This chain uses TRBV28 with TRBJ1-2, with TRBD1 matching 8 bases. V shed 6 bases, J shed 4 bases, and the junction held 7 bases outside the gene matches. The CDR3 totals 14 residues. The germline V gene has CDR1 MDHEN and CDR2 SYDVKM. The CDR3 DNA is TGTGCCAGCAGATTGGACAGGGCCGTCTATGGCTACACCTTC. Translation: CASRLDRAVYGYTF.

This clone was observed a handful of times. The chain uses TRBV19 and TRBJ1-3; D might be TRBD1 (6 bases). This CDR3 region has 13 residues. The V gene's germline CDR1 is LNHDA and CDR2 SQIVND (reference sequence). V dropped 5 bases and J dropped 4 bases, with 9 bases sitting between them. Here the CDR3 reads CASSLGTGNTIYF. The CDR3 nucleotides are TGTGCCAGTAGTTTAGGGACAGGAAACACCATATATTTT.

The CDR3 spells CASSYSYRGVNTEAFF. CDR3 DNA: TGTGCCAGCAGTTACTCTTATCGGGGGGTGAACACTGAAGCTTTCTTT. The V call is TRBV6-5, the J call TRBJ1-1, with D possibly matching TRBD1 (5 bases). Trimming pared 0 bases from V and 0 bases from J, leaving 11 bases between. The germline gives CDR1 MNHEY, CDR2 SVGAGI. The CDR3 runs 16 residues.

The rearrangement joins TRBV5-4 to TRBJ2-1; perhaps TRBD2 as D (6 bases). CDR3 length: 13 amino acids. Between the trimmed V and J ends, which lost 5 bases and 5 bases, there was a span of 11 bases. CDR1 and CDR2 (germline): SGHNT, YYREEE (reference sequence). The CDR3 DNA reads as TGTGCCAGCAGTTCGACTAGACACAATGAGCAGTTCTTC. Amino acids: CASSSTRHNEQFF.

This chain joins TRBV7-9 and TRBJ2-5, with 7 nucleotides matching TRBD1. Unmatched junction bases numbered 4, after V lost 2 bases and J lost 1 base. The CDR3 consists of 15 residues. Germline CDR1 SEHNR, CDR2 FQNEAQ (reference sequence). The CDR3 nucleotides read TGTGCCAGCAGCTTACAGGGACAGCCCCAAGAGACCCAGTACTTC. Its protein product is CASSLQGQPQETQYF.

The rearrangement joins TRBV19 to TRBJ1-1; D not certain. The CDR3 contains 13 residues. Trimming took 4 bases from V and 8 from J, leaving 14 bases between them. Germline values: CDR1 LNHDA, CDR2 SQIVND (reference sequence). The CDR3 spells CASSNPLNREAFF. In DNA, the CDR3 is TGTGCCAGTAGTAACCCGTTGAACAGAGAAGCTTTCTTT.

This sequence joins TRBV5-1 and TRBJ1-1; TRBD1 might be the D (6 bases). CDR1 and CDR2 from the germline V gene are SGHRS and YFSETQ. The ends were cut back, 1 base at V and 8 bases at J, with 12 bases in the middle. The CDR3 runs to 13 residues. The CDR3 loop reads CASSLSGVAEAFF. Here the CDR3 DNA reads TGCGCCAGCAGCTTGTCAGGGGTTGCGGAAGCTTTCTTT.

This clone came up a few times. V and J are TRBV11-2 and TRBJ1-3, with 8 bases aligning to TRBD1. This CDR3 region has 14 residues. In germline, CDR1 is SGHAT, CDR2 FQNNGV. Trimming at V came to 5 bases and at J to 2 bases, leaving 2 bases not matched to a gene. The CDR3 nucleotides are TGTGCCAGCAGCCCGGACAGGGCTGGAAACACCATATATTTT. As protein: CASSPDRAGNTIYF.

Comment on this clone: Within the sample, other DNA sequences also encode this same CDR3. The chain employs TRBV9 and TRBJ1-2, with 11 bases that match TRBD1. CDR1 is SGDLS, CDR2 YYNGEE, per germline. The J segment lost 6 bases and the V segment lost 7 bases, leaving 20 bases of the junction unmatched. This CDR3 has 18 amino acids. CDR3 loop: CASGSSYTGTGGLHGYTF. The CDR3 coding sequence is TGTGCCAGCGGCTCCTCTTATACCGGGACAGGGGGGCTTCATGGCTACACCTTC. Looking up the rest from reference TRBV9 and TRBJ1-2 gives the full variable domain: DSGVTQTPKHLITATGQRVTLRCSPRSGDLSVYWYQQSLDQGLQFLIQYYNGEERAKGNILERFSAQQFPDLHSELNLSSLELGDSALYFCASGSSYTGTGGLHGYTFGSGTRLTVV.

This chain's CDR3 is CASSYSTGGSYGYTF. DNA of the CDR3: TGTGCCAGCAGTTACTCGACGGGGGGCAGCTATGGCTACACCTTC. The rearrangement joins TRBV6-6 to TRBJ1-2; D possibly corresponds to TRBD1 (6 bases). This CDR3 contains 15 residues. Germline CDR1 and CDR2: MNHNY and SVGAGI (reference sequence). V lost 0 bases and J lost 4, with 12 bases in between.

In this sample, this clone turned up a few times. This chain links TRBV7-9 with TRBJ2-1; D may be TRBD2 (5 bases). CDR3 size: 15 residues. CDR1 and CDR2 (germline): SEHNR, FQNEAQ (reference sequence). V gave up 1 base and J gave up 0 bases, with 7 bases separating them. The CDR3 nucleotides are TGTGCCAGCAGCTTAGGGACTGGCTCCTACAATGAGCAGTTCTTC. Its protein is CASSLGTGSYNEQFF.

V and J are TRBV4-2 and TRBJ2-1; 8 bases agree with TRBD2. The germline gives CDR1 LGHNA, CDR2 YNFKEQ. The length of the CDR3 is 17 residues. The junction had 15 bases not matched to a gene; V was cut back by 4 bases and J by 7 bases. CDR3 nucleotide sequence: TGTGCCAGCAGCCCCTTGAAGATTAGCGGGGAGGAAAATGAGCAGTTCTTC. Its protein is CASSPLKISGEENEQFF.

The rearrangement joins TRBV27 to TRBJ1-5; D is possibly TRBD1 (5 bases). V dropped 6 bases and J dropped 9 bases, with 21 bases sitting between them. Per germline, CDR1 MNHEY and CDR2 SMNVEV (reference sequence). There are 15 residues in the CDR3. This CDR3 is CASSLGGVLRAPQHF. CDR3 DNA: TGTGCCAGCAGCCTCGGGGGGGTCTTAAGGGCGCCCCAGCATTTT.

V usage is TRBV7-9 and J usage is TRBJ2-5, with D perhaps matching TRBD2 (6 bases). With the DNA end fitting TRBJ2-7 better, the J assignment may be wrong. This CDR3 has 14 residues. Germline lookup yields CDR1 SEHNR and CDR2 FQNEAQ (reference sequence). The CDR3 DNA sequence: TGTGCCAGCAGCCGTCCGGGGGAATCCTACGAGCAGTACTTC. Encoded protein: CASSRPGESYEQYF.

V is TRBV21-1 and J is TRBJ2-2; no check of the table's D call, TRBD1, against the DNA was made. TRBV21-1 is recorded as a pseudogene. This CDR3 spans 16 amino acids. The CDR3 DNA sequence: TGTGCCAGCAGCAATATCAGGACATCGGTCGGCGGGGAGCTGTTTTTT. It is translated as CASSNIRTSVGGELFF.

The V and J genes are TRBV11-3 and TRBJ2-7; D unresolved. Trimming took off 1 base at V and 7 bases at J, with 8 bases between the two ends. Germline CDR1 and CDR2: SGHNT and YENEEA. The CDR3 loop spans 12 amino acids. CDR3 coding DNA: TGTGCCAGCAGCTTAGTGGGCCGAGAGCAGTACTTC. This sequence encodes CASSLVGREQYF.

The chain couples TRBV4-3 to TRBJ2-7; 12 bases fit TRBD1. Germline V CDR1 and CDR2: LGHNA, YSLEER. This CDR3 is 16 amino acids long. J was trimmed by 8 bases and V by 1 base; bases with no gene match: 9. The CDR3 DNA sequence: TGCGCCAGCAGCCAAGGCTCCGGGACAGGGGGCTGGAAGCAGTACTTC. It yields the protein CASSQGSGTGGWKQYF.